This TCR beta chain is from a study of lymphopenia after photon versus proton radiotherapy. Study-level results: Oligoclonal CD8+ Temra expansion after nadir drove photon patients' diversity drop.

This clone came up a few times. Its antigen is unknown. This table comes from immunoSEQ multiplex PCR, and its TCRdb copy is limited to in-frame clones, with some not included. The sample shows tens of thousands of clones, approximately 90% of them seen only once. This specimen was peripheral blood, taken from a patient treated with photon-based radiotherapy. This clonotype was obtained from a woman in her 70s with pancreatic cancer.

The CDR3, as DNA: TGTGCCAGTAGGGTCGACGGGAACACTGAAGCTTTCTTT. As protein: CASRVDGNTEAFF. This chain connects TRBV19 to TRBJ1-1; D call uncertain. Germline loops: CDR1 LNHDA, CDR2 SQIVND (reference sequence). The CDR3 runs 13 residues. V lost 6 bases and J 1 base, leaving 9 bases between the germline ends.